This TCR beta chain was observed in a study of technical replicates of blood from a few donors. The CDR3 totals 16 residues. CDR1 and CDR2 from the germline V gene are SGHRS and YFSETQ. With 2 bases removed from V and 2 bases from J, the gap between germline ends came to 16 bases. The protocol was immunoSEQ multiplex PCR, while the TCRdb copy is restricted to in-frame clones and leaves out a portion. The table lists about 75,000 clones, roughly 89% of them singletons. Sequenced material: T cells isolated from PBMCs. The chain carries TRBV5-1 and TRBJ1-1, with no clear D. The sequence was obtained from a human donor in good health. Some clones in this sample may be carry-over from other donors' samples. The CDR3 coding sequence is TGCGCCAGCAGCTTCGTGGCTTTGGTCTCCAACACTGAAGCTTTCTTT. Residues: CASSFVALVSNTEAFF. Drawing the rest from reference TRBV5-1 and TRBJ1-1, the complete variable domain is KAGVTQTPRYLIKTRGQQVTLSCSPISGHRSVSWYQQTPGQGLQFLFEYFSETQRNKGNFPGRFSGRQFSNSRSEMNVSTLELGDSALYLCASSFVALVSNTEAFFGQGTRLTVV.